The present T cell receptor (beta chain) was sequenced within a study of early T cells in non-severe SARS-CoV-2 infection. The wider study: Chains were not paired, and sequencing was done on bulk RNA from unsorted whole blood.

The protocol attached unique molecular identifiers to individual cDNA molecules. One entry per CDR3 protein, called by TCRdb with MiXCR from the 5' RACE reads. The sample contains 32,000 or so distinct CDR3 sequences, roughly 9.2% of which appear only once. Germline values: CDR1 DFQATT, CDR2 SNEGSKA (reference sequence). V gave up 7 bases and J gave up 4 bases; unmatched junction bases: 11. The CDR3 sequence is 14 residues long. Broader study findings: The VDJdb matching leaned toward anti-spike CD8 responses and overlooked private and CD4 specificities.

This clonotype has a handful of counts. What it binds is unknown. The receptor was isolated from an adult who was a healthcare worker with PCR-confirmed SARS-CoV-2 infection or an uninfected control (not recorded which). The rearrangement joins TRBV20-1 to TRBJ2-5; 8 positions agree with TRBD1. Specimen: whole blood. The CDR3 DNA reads TGCAGTGGCGACGGACAGGGTCGTCCAGAGACCCAGTACTTC. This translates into CSGDGQGRPETQYF.